This T cell receptor (beta chain) was identified in a study of shared clonotypes between healthy human individuals. Study background: Plates per donor: three CD4 naive, three CD4 memory, two CD8 naive, one CD8 memory.

TCRdb's table, derived via immunoSEQ multiplex PCR, lists solely in-frame clones and lacks some. The sample holds 2,500,000 or so clones, approximately 93% seen once. The ends lost 10 bases at V and 5 bases at J; junction bases unmatched: 5. The CDR3 is 12 residues long. The germline gives CDR1 SGHNT, CDR2 YYREEE (reference sequence). V and J are TRBV5-4 and TRBJ1-2; 10 bases line up with TRBD1. The specimen was naive CD4+ T cells from PBMCs. As for subset: CD45RA+ positively selected. This sequence was found in a man aged 18 to 30 in good health. Some clones in this sample may be carry-over from other donors' samples. The CDR3 is CAGGTGDYGYTF. The CDR3 DNA reads TGTGCCGGGGGGACAGGGGATTATGGCTACACCTTC.